This paragraph covers one T cell receptor (beta chain) sequence. No antigen is known for it. The data were taken from a study of PD-1 blockade in classical Hodgkin lymphoma. Study findings and constraints: TCR diversity rose significantly by C4D1 in CD4+ but not CD8+ cells. Underlying causes for the observed repertoire differences were not defined, possibly disease activity or prior therapy. TCR diversity at baseline was reported to be reduced in newly diagnosed patients relative to healthy donors. Patients who responded completely had about the same baseline diversity as newly diagnosed patients.

Data came from immunoSEQ multiplex PCR; TCRdb stores just in-frame clones and leaves some out. The repertoire holds some 25,000 clones, with approximately 65% as singletons. Time point indicated: cycle 4 day 1 (C4D1), after less than 7 weeks of nivolumab. Relapses following autologous stem cell transplantation were seen in all patients, with brentuximab vedotin exposure varying. The sequence was collected from a human donor with classical Hodgkin lymphoma. The material sequenced was peripheral blood mononuclear cells (PBMCs), taken before the fourth cycle of nivolumab.

The CDR3 loop reads CASPTELAGGSGANVLTF. CDR3 DNA: TGCGCCAGCCCGACTGAGCTAGCGGGGGGCTCTGGGGCCAACGTCCTGACTTTC. The chain carries TRBV4-1 and TRBJ2-6, with TRBD2 matching over 11 bases. CDR3 length equals 18 residues. The trim removed 8 bases at V and 0 bases at J, leaving 9 bases unmatched. Germline V gene lookup returns CDR1 MGHRA and CDR2 YSYEKL.